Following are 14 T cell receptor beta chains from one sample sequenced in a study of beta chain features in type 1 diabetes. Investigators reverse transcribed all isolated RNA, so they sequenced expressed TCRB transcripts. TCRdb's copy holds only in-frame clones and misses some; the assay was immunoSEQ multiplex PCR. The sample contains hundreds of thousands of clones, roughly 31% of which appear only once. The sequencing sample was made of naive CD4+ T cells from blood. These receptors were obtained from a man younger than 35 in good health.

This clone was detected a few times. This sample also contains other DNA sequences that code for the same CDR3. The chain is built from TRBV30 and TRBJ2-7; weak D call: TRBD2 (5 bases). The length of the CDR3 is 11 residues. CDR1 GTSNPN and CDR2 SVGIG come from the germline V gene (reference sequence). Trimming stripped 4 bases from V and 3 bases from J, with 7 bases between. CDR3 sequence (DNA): TGTGCCTGGAACCGGGACTACGAGCAGTACTTC. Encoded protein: CAWNRDYEQYF.

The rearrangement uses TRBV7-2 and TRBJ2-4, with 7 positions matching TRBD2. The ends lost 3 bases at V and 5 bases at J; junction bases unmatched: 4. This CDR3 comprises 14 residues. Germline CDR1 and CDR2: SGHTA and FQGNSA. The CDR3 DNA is TGTGCCAGCAGCTTTGCGGGAGTCCAAAACATTCAGTACTTC. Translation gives CASSFAGVQNIQYF.

CDR3 in DNA: TGTGCCAGCAGCTTAGTATATGGCTACACCTTC. Its translation is CASSLVYGYTF. The chain carries TRBV7-2 and TRBJ1-2; no clear D gene. The CDR3 consists of 11 residues. Germline lookup yields CDR1 SGHTA and CDR2 FQGNSA. Deletions cut 1 base from V and 5 bases from J, with 2 bases between.

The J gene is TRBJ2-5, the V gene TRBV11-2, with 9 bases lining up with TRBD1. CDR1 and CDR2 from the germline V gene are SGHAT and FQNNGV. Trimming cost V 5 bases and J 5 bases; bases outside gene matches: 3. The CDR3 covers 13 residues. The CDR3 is CASSRDRDETQYF. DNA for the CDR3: TGTGCCAGCAGCCGGGACAGGGATGAGACCCAGTACTTC.

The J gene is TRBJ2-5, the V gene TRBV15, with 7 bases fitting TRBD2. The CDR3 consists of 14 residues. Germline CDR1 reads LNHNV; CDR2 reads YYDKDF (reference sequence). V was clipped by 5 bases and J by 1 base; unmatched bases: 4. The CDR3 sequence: CATSGGRAQETQYF. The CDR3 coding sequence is TGTGCCACCAGCGGAGGGAGGGCCCAAGAGACCCAGTACTTC.

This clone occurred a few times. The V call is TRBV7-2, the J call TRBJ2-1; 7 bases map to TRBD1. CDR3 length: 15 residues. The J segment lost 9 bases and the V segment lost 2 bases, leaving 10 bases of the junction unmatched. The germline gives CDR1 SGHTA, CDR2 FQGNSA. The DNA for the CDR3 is TGTGCCAGCAGCTTAACGCAGGGGGTGTTGGGTGAGCAGTTCTTC. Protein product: CASSLTQGVLGEQFF.

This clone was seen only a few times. For the CDR3, the DNA is TGCAGTCATTTCCGGGCTAGCGGGATCGGGGAGACCCAGTACTTC. Translating it yields CSHFRASGIGETQYF. The chain employs TRBV29-1 and TRBJ2-5; TRBD2 aligns across 9 bases. The CDR3 spans 15 residues. Germline V gene lookup returns CDR1 SQVTM and CDR2 ANQGSEA. Looking up the rest from reference TRBV29-1 and TRBJ2-5 gives the full variable domain: SAVISQKPSRDICQRGTSLTIQCQVDSQVTMMFWYRQQPGQSLTLIATANQGSEATYESGFVIDKFPISRPNLTFSTLTVSNMSPEDSSIYLCSHFRASGIGETQYFGPGTRLLVL.

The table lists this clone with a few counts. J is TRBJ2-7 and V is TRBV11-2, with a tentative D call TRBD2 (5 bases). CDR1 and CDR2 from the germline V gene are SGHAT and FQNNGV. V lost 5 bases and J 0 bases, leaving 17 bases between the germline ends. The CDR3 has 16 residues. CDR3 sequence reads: CASSLAAGISSYEQYF. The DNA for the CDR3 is TGTGCCAGCAGCCTAGCAGCTGGGATAAGCTCCTACGAGCAGTACTTC. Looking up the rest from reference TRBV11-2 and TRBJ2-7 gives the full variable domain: EAGVAQSPRYKIIEKRQSVAFWCNPISGHATLYWYQQILGQGPKLLIQFQNNGVVDDSQLPKDRFSAERLKGVDSTLKIQPAKLEDSAVYLCASSLAAGISSYEQYFGPGTRLTVT.

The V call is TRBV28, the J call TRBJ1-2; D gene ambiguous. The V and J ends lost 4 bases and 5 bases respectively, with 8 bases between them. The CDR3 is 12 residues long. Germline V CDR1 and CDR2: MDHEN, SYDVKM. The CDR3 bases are TGTGCCAGCAGTTCTTTTGGGTATGGCTACACCTTC. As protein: CASSSFGYGYTF.

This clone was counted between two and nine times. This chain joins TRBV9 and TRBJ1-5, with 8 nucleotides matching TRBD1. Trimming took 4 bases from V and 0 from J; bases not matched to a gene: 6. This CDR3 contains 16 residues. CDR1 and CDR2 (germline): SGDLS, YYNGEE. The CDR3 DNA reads TGTGCCAGCAGCATCCGACAGGGGCATAGCAATCAGCCCCAGCATTTT. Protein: CASSIRQGHSNQPQHF.

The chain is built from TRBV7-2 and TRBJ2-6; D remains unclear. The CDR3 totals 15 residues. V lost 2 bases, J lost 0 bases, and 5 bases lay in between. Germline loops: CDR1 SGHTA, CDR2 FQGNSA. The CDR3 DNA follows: TGTGCCAGCAGCTTACCCCCCTCTGGGGCCAACGTCCTGACTTTC. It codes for CASSLPPSGANVLTF.

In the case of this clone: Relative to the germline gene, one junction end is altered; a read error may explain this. For the CDR3, the DNA is TGTGCCAGCAGCGTAGCGGGAGAAAACATTCAGTACTTC. This encodes CASSVAGENIQYF. J is TRBJ2-4 and V is TRBV7-8; 9 bases map to TRBD2. CDR3 length: 13 residues. Germline CDR1 and CDR2: SGHVS and FQNEAQ.

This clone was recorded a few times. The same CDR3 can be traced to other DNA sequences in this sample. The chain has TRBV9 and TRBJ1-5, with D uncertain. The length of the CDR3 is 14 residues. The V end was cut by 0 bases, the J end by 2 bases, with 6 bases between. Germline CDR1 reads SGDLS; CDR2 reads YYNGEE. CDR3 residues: CASSVDGGNQPQHF. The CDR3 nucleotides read TGTGCCAGCAGCGTAGATGGAGGCAATCAGCCCCAGCATTTT.

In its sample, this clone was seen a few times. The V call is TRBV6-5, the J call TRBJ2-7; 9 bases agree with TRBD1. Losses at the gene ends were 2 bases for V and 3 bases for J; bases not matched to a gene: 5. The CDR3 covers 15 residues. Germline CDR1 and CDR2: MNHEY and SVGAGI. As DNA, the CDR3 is TGTGCCAGCAGTTACCGGGGACAGGGAATCTACGAGCAGTACTTC. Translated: CASSYRGQGIYEQYF.